The 7 T cell receptor beta chains below all came from one sample that was sequenced in a study of blood T cells in healthy people across ages. A J-beta primer mix and a sample-barcoded 5' primer were used in a second PCR of about 7 to 12 cycles. TCRdb redid the calling of the 5' RACE reads with MiXCR, one entry per CDR3 protein. The repertoire holds about 680,000 distinct CDR3 sequences, with around 49% as singletons. Sequenced: blood. The receptors shown here come from an older woman in good health.

The rearrangement uses TRBV4-3 and TRBJ2-7, with a possible D match to TRBD2 (5 bases). V was clipped by 0 bases and J by 7 bases, with 19 bases between them. The CDR3 consists of 16 residues. The germline V gene encodes CDR1 LGHNA and CDR2 YSLEER. The CDR3 DNA sequence: TGCGCCAGCAGCCAAGATCCTCCCCGTCCGGGGAATGAGCAGTACTTC. Protein product: CASSQDPPRPGNEQYF.

This chain joins TRBV7-9 and TRBJ2-5; 8 nucleotides line up with TRBD1. The junction had 3 bases not matched to a gene; V was cut back by 5 bases and J by 4 bases. Germline CDR1 reads SEHNR; CDR2 reads FQNEAQ (reference sequence). The CDR3 sequence is 13 residues long. In nucleotides, the CDR3 is TGTGCCAGCAGCGGAACAGGGGGAGAGACCCAGTACTTC. It is translated as CASSGTGGETQYF.

This chain joins TRBV5-1 and TRBJ2-5, with 10 bases lining up with TRBD1. Germline V lookup: CDR1 SGHRS, CDR2 YFSETQ. CDR3 length: 15 amino acids. Losses at the gene ends were 3 bases for V and 0 bases for J; bases not matched to a gene: 2. CDR3 bases: TGCGCCAGCAGCTGGGGGACAGGGGACCAAGAGACCCAGTACTTC. Encoded protein: CASSWGTGDQETQYF.

In its sample, this clonotype was seen a few times. The chain has TRBV20-1 and TRBJ2-5; 7 bases agree with TRBD2. Germline assignment: CDR1 DFQATT and CDR2 SNEGSKA (reference sequence). The CDR3 totals 15 residues. Losses at the gene ends were 6 bases for V and 1 base for J; bases not matched to a gene: 11. The CDR3 protein is CSAPEREAFQETQYF. The CDR3 nucleotides are TGCAGTGCACCGGAGCGGGAAGCATTCCAAGAGACCCAGTACTTC.

The chain combines TRBV27 with TRBJ2-5; TRBD2 is a possible D gene (5 bases). Near its end, the DNA agrees better with TRBJ2-7, so the J call may be wrong. There are 16 residues in the CDR3. The V gene's germline CDR1 is MNHEY and CDR2 SMNVEV (reference sequence). The DNA for the CDR3 is TGTGCCAGCAGACCGACGCTGAACAGCGGCCCCTACGAGCAGTACTTC. Encoded protein: CASRPTLNSGPYEQYF.

The chain joins TRBV7-3 to TRBJ2-2, with TRBD2 matching over 10 bases. The CDR3 loop spans 16 amino acids. Germline values: CDR1 SGHTA, CDR2 FQGTGA. V gave up 5 bases and J gave up 5 bases; unmatched junction bases: 8. The CDR3 DNA is TGTGCCAGCAGCGGAATAGCGGGAGGAGGGACCGGGGAGCTGTTTTTT. Its translation is CASSGIAGGGTGELFF.

The chain combines TRBV29-1 with TRBJ2-5, with a weak D call TRBD2 (6 bases). TRBJ2-7 explains the end of the DNA better; the J call may be wrong. Germline CDR1 and CDR2: SQVTM and ANQGSEA. The CDR3 covers 11 residues. The CDR3 here is CSVGSSGEQYF. For the CDR3, the DNA is TGCAGCGTCGGGAGTAGTGGCGAGCAGTACTTC.